A single sample is the source of the 24 T cell receptor beta chains below, sequenced in a study of blood T cells in healthy people across ages. With a J-beta primer mix and a sample-barcoded 5' primer, a second PCR ran about 7 to 11 cycles. TCRdb ran MiXCR on the 5' RACE reads and lists one entry per CDR3 protein. The sample has 780,000 or so distinct CDR3 sequences; around half are singletons. The sample taken for sequencing was blood. The receptors come from a man at least 80 years old in good health.

This clonotype appeared once. This chain links TRBV29-1 with TRBJ2-1, with D maybe TRBD2 (6 bases). This CDR3 has 13 residues. CDR1 is SQVTM and CDR2 is ANQGSEA in the germline V gene. The V and J ends lost 7 bases and 9 bases respectively, with 19 bases between them. The CDR3 sequence: CSGRDASLSEQFF. The CDR3 DNA reads as TGCAGCGGGCGGGACGCCTCTCTCAGTGAGCAGTTCTTC.

The chain recombines TRBV29-1 with TRBJ1-1, with D tentatively TRBD1 (6 bases). Germline V lookup: CDR1 SQVTM, CDR2 ANQGSEA. V was clipped by 3 bases and J by 4 bases, with 15 bases between them. The CDR3 has 14 residues. This CDR3 reads CSVDPQGWGTEAFF. In nucleotides, the CDR3 is TGCAGCGTTGATCCCCAGGGGTGGGGCACTGAAGCTTTCTTT.

The chain recombines TRBV6-1 with TRBJ1-2; 9 bases are a match to TRBD1. Germline CDR1 reads MNHNS; CDR2 reads SASEGT. J gave up 5 bases and V 5 bases, and 9 bases lay outside the gene matches. The length of the CDR3 is 15 residues. This chain's CDR3 is CASSLSGQGLYGYTF. The CDR3 nucleotides read TGTGCCAGCAGTCTATCGGGACAGGGACTATATGGCTACACCTTC.

This clonotype was seen repeatedly, ten times or more. The chain joins TRBV12-3 or TRBV12-4 to TRBJ2-1, with D perhaps given as TRBD1 or TRBD2 (5 bases each). This CDR3 has 14 amino acids. The V end lost 9 bases, the J end lost 4 bases, and 16 bases lay between the germline ends. The CDR3 spells CASGVGTAYNEQFF. In DNA, the CDR3 is TGTGCCAGTGGGGTAGGGACGGCATACAATGAGCAGTTCTTC.

In this sample, this clonotype turned up a few times. This chain links TRBV29-1 with TRBJ2-1, with a tentative D call TRBD2 (5 bases). V lost 1 base, J lost 6 bases, and 13 bases lay in between. CDR1 is SQVTM and CDR2 is ANQGSEA in the germline V gene. There are 14 residues in the CDR3. The CDR3 DNA follows: TGCAGCGTTGAAGTGCATAGCGTGGGCAATGAGCAGTTCTTC. Its translation is CSVEVHSVGNEQFF.

V is TRBV2 and J is TRBJ1-1, with a tentative D call TRBD1 (6 bases). V was clipped by 6 bases and J by 4 bases, with 15 bases between them. The germline gives CDR1 SNHLY, CDR2 FYNNEI. The CDR3 contains 14 residues. CDR3 protein: CASRGWGGRTEAFF. CDR3 bases: TGTGCCAGCAGGGGGTGGGGGGGGCGCACTGAAGCTTTCTTT.

The J gene is TRBJ1-6, the V gene TRBV6-1; 9 bases are shared with TRBD1. Germline CDR1 is MNHNS and CDR2 is SASEGT. V trimming: 4 bases; J trimming: 9 bases; junction bases outside the gene matches: 19. The CDR3 length is 19 residues. As DNA, the CDR3 is TGTGCCAGCAGTGGCCAGGACAGGGGTCGACTTGTCGGTACTTCACCCCTCCACTTT. Protein: CASSGQDRGRLVGTSPLHF.

The chain uses TRBV11-1 and TRBJ2-7, with 7 bases aligning to TRBD1. The CDR3 length is 16 residues. Germline loops: CDR1 SGHAT, CDR2 FQDESV (reference sequence). V gave up 5 bases and J gave up 0 bases; unmatched junction bases: 10. The CDR3 region is CASSTLDRESSYEQYF. The CDR3 DNA follows: TGTGCCAGCAGCACCTTAGACAGGGAGAGCTCCTACGAGCAGTACTTC.

The chain carries TRBV18 and TRBJ2-1; TRBD2 is a possible D gene (5 bases). V was trimmed by 6 bases and J by 7 bases, leaving 19 bases between them. The CDR3 has 15 residues. Germline V gene sequence: CDR1 KGHSH, CDR2 LQKENI. CDR3 loop: CASSPPGRLLNEQFF. The CDR3 DNA reads as TGTGCCAGCTCCCCCCCGGGCAGACTATTAAATGAGCAGTTCTTC.

In this sample, this clonotype turned up a few times. The chain links TRBV6-5 to TRBJ2-1, with a weak D call TRBD2 (6 bases). The CDR3 runs 15 residues. Germline CDR1 is MNHEY and CDR2 is SVGAGI. Trimming pared 0 bases from V and 7 bases from J, leaving 13 bases between. Here the CDR3 DNA reads TGTGCCAGCAGTTACTCTGGGGCGGCGGGGAATGAGCAGTTCTTC. Its translation is CASSYSGAAGNEQFF.

V and J are TRBV14 and TRBJ2-7, with TRBD1 identical over 7 bases. V lost 2 bases, J lost 4 bases, and 8 bases stayed unmatched. This CDR3 is 15 amino acids long. CDR1 and CDR2 from the germline V gene are SGHDN and FVKESK. The CDR3 protein is CASSQFQGDSYEQYF. Written as DNA, the CDR3 is TGTGCCAGCAGCCAATTTCAGGGGGATTCTTACGAGCAGTACTTC.

This clonotype was observed a few times. The chain has TRBV12-3 or TRBV12-4 and TRBJ2-7; 8 bases match TRBD1. This CDR3 spans 13 amino acids. Germline trimming cut 5 bases from V and 5 bases from J; bases unmatched to any gene: 5. The DNA of the CDR3 is TGTGCCAGCAGTGCAAGGACAGGGCACGAGCAGTACTTC. Amino acids: CASSARTGHEQYF.

This chain uses TRBV9 with TRBJ2-3, with 8 bases matching TRBD2. CDR1 and CDR2 (germline): SGDLS, YYNGEE. CDR3 length equals 16 residues. V lost 4 bases and J lost 4; bases outside the gene matches: 11. The chain's CDR3 is CASSPEPAGDSDTQYF. The CDR3, as DNA: TGTGCCAGCAGCCCCGAGCCAGCGGGAGACTCAGATACGCAGTATTTT.

This chain connects TRBV18 to TRBJ2-7, with D maybe TRBD1 (5 bases). The CDR3 is made up of 14 amino acids. V dropped 5 bases and J dropped 1 base, with 12 bases sitting between them. The V gene's germline CDR1 is KGHSH and CDR2 LQKENI. The CDR3 sequence is CASSGSQGSYEQYF. The CDR3 nucleotides are TGTGCCAGCTCAGGCAGCCAGGGTTCCTACGAGCAGTACTTC.

The gene calls are TRBV4-2 and TRBJ1-2; 7 bases fit TRBD1. CDR1 and CDR2 (germline): LGHNA, YNFKEQ. The CDR3 runs to 15 residues. Losses at the gene ends were 5 bases for V and 6 bases for J; bases not matched to a gene: 12. CDR3 in DNA: TGTGCCAGCAGCGTTAACAGGGGCGGCCTAAATGGCTACACCTTC. It codes for CASSVNRGGLNGYTF.

This chain joins TRBV11-2 and TRBJ2-5; D possibly corresponds to TRBD1 (5 bases). Germline V gene sequence: CDR1 SGHAT, CDR2 FQNNGV. The CDR3 runs 15 residues. The V end was cut by 5 bases, the J end by 5 bases, with 18 bases between. The CDR3 DNA reads as TGTGCCAGCAGCCTTCAGGGTAACCCCGGTGAGACCCAGTACTTC. Protein: CASSLQGNPGETQYF.

The chain recombines TRBV20-1 with TRBJ2-7, with 9 bases lining up with TRBD2. CDR1 DFQATT and CDR2 SNEGSKA come from the germline V gene (reference sequence). This CDR3 has 19 residues. J lost 2 bases, V lost 0 bases, and 17 bases had no gene match. The CDR3 nucleotides read TGCAGTGCTAGAGATTTCGTGACTAGCGGTCTGGCTTGGGCCTACGAGCAGTACTTC. The encoded protein is CSARDFVTSGLAWAYEQYF.

This clonotype was picked up a small number of times. V is TRBV20-1 and J is TRBJ1-2, with a weak D call TRBD1 (5 bases). Germline V gene sequence: CDR1 DFQATT, CDR2 SNEGSKA (reference sequence). This CDR3 has 14 amino acids. Trimming removed 4 bases at V and 9 bases at J, with 21 bases between. The CDR3 DNA follows: TGCAGTGCTATTAATCCGAGACAGCAATCCAGCTACACCTTC. Encoded protein: CSAINPRQQSSYTF.

Notes on this clonotype: With a much larger clone just one base away, this may be a read error. V is TRBV5-1 and J is TRBJ1-2; 8 bases fit TRBD1. The CDR3 has 14 residues. From germline, CDR1 is SGHRS and CDR2 YFSETQ. Written as DNA, the CDR3 is TGCGCCAGCAGCCACGGACAGGGAGCGAATGGCTCCACCTTC. Translating gives CASSHGQGANGSTF.

The chain recombines TRBV10-1 with TRBJ2-1; possible D gene TRBD2, 6 bases. V was trimmed by 6 bases and J by 3 bases, leaving 9 bases between them. The germline gives CDR1 WNHNN, CDR2 SYGVQD (reference sequence). The CDR3 runs to 13 residues. The CDR3 loop is CASREDYYNEQFF. The CDR3 DNA follows: TGCGCCAGCAGGGAGGACTACTACAATGAGCAGTTCTTC.

This clonotype was counted only a few times. V is TRBV7-2 and J is TRBJ2-3; D tentatively reads TRBD1 or TRBD2 (6 bases each). The length of the CDR3 is 14 residues. Germline lookup yields CDR1 SGHTA and CDR2 FQGNSA. Trimming took 1 base from V and 6 from J, leaving 11 bases between them. The CDR3 DNA is TGTGCCAGCAGCTTAGTGCCCGGGGGCGATACGCAGTATTTT. Protein product: CASSLVPGGDTQYF.

This sequence joins TRBV14 and TRBJ2-3; 8 bases line up with TRBD2. The CDR3 totals 15 residues. Germline V gene sequence: CDR1 SGHDN, CDR2 FVKESK. V gave up 1 base and J gave up 14 bases; unmatched junction bases: 14. Written as DNA, the CDR3 is TGTGCCAGCAGCCAAGGGGGACTAGTACAACAATACGCGTATTTT. This encodes CASSQGGLVQQYAYF.

The V gene is TRBV27, the J gene TRBJ2-4; TRBD1 aligns across 10 bases. The ends lost 5 bases at V and 2 bases at J; junction bases unmatched: 15. Looked up from germline, CDR1 is MNHEY and CDR2 is SMNVEV (reference sequence). The CDR3 length is 19 residues. CDR3 nucleotides: TGTGCCAGCAGTCCTAGGGTCGGGACAGGGGATTTTCCCAAAAACATTCAGTACTTC. This encodes CASSPRVGTGDFPKNIQYF.

V gene TRBV6-5 combines with J gene TRBJ1-5; tentatively, D is TRBD1 (6 bases). Germline V CDR1 and CDR2: MNHEY, SVGAGI. The CDR3 spans 13 residues. Trimming shortened V by 5 bases and J by 6 bases, and 11 bases separated the two germline ends. CDR3 bases: TGTGCCAGCAGTATAAACAGGGTTCAGCCCCAGCATTTT. The encoded protein is CASSINRVQPQHF.